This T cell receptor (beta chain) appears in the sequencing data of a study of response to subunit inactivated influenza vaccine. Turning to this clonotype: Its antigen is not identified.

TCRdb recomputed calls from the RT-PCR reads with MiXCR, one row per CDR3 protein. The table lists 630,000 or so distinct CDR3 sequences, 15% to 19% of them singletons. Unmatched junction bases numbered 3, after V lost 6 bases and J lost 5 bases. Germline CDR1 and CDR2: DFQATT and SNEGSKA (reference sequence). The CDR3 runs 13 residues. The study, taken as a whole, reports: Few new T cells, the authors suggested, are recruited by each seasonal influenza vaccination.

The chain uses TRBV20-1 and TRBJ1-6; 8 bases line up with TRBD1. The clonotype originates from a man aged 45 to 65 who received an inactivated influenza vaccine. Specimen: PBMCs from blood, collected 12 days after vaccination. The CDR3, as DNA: TGCAGTGCGTGGACAGGGAATAATTCACCCCTCCACTTT. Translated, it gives CSAWTGNNSPLHF.